A single sample gave rise to the 27 T cell receptor beta chains below, sequenced in a study of blood T cell repertoires in COVID-19. Generated by immunoSEQ multiplex PCR, the TCRdb table keeps only in-frame clones and is missing some. The table lists about 190,000 clones, about 79% of them singletons. The sample was peripheral blood. The receptors here all came from a woman in her sixties or seventies with acute or convalescent COVID-19.

A few counts support this clone. The genes are TRBV6-1 and TRBJ1-5; D possibly corresponds to TRBD1 (5 bases). The germline V gene encodes CDR1 MNHNS and CDR2 SASEGT. The CDR3 has 15 amino acids. Trimming removed 1 base from V and 8 bases from J, with 15 bases in between. The CDR3 loop is CASSEGTGWEKPQHF. The CDR3 DNA reads TGTGCCAGCAGTGAAGGTACAGGCTGGGAAAAGCCCCAGCATTTT.

The chain couples TRBV3-1 (or the pseudogene TRBV3-2) to TRBJ2-2; 8 nucleotides line up with TRBD2. J lost 0 bases, V lost 4 bases, and 7 bases had no gene match. CDR3 length: 17 amino acids. Per germline, CDR1 LGHDT and CDR2 YNNKEL (reference sequence). The CDR3 region has the DNA TGTGCCAGCAGCCGGGAGAGCGGGAGCACGAACACCGGGGAGCTGTTTTTT. Its protein product is CASSRESGSTNTGELFF.

The chain recombines TRBV6-5 with TRBJ1-5; 7 bases map to TRBD1. The germline gives CDR1 MNHEY, CDR2 SVGAGI. The CDR3 covers 15 residues. V lost 7 bases and J lost 4; bases outside the gene matches: 10. CDR3 sequence: CASTAGGGFNQPQHF. In DNA form, the CDR3 reads TGTGCCAGCACCGCGGGAGGGGGCTTTAATCAGCCCCAGCATTTT.

J is TRBJ1-2 and V is TRBV6-5, with a weak D call TRBD1 (5 bases). CDR3 length: 14 amino acids. V was pared by 5 bases and J by 6 bases, with 16 bases between. Germline loops: CDR1 MNHEY, CDR2 SVGAGI. The CDR3 protein is CASSLPGGDDGYTF. The CDR3 region has the DNA TGTGCCAGCAGTCTCCCCGGGGGGGACGATGGCTACACCTTC.

This clone was detected a few times. V is TRBV15 and J is TRBJ2-7; D is possibly TRBD1 (7 bases). V shed 0 bases and J shed 7 bases, with 13 bases lying between them. Germline lookup yields CDR1 LNHNV and CDR2 YYDKDF (reference sequence). The CDR3 consists of 14 residues. CDR3 sequence (DNA): TGTGCCACCAGCAGAGAGAAGGGGGCGGGAGAGCAGTACTTC. It encodes CATSREKGAGEQYF.

The rearrangement joins TRBV29-1 to TRBJ1-2; a weak D match, TRBD1 (5 bases). Germline CDR1 is SQVTM and CDR2 is ANQGSEA. V was trimmed by 0 bases and J by 2 bases, leaving 13 bases between them. This CDR3 contains 15 residues. This CDR3 reads CSVEDWSRANYGYTF. The DNA of the CDR3 is TGCAGCGTTGAAGATTGGAGCAGGGCGAACTATGGCTACACCTTC.

This clone showed up just once. The gene calls are TRBV5-4 and TRBJ1-3; 8 bases line up with TRBD1. Per the germline V gene, CDR1 is SGHNT and CDR2 is YYREEE (reference sequence). Trimming removed 1 base from V and 4 bases from J; junction bases left unmatched: 4. The CDR3 is 15 amino acids. CDR3: CASSLMTGAGNTIYF. The CDR3 DNA follows: TGTGCCAGCAGCTTGATGACAGGGGCAGGAAACACCATATATTTT.

The genes are TRBV10-1 and TRBJ2-1, with 7 bases matching TRBD2. CDR3 length: 13 residues. Germline CDR1 and CDR2: WNHNN and SYGVQD (reference sequence). V lost 6 bases and J lost 9; bases outside the gene matches: 8. The CDR3 DNA sequence: TGCGCCAGCAGCCCCGTAGCGGGCCTTGAGCAGTTCTTC. It encodes CASSPVAGLEQFF.

V gene TRBV27 combines with J gene TRBJ1-3, with a tentative D call TRBD1 (5 bases). The germline CDR1 and CDR2 sequences are MNHEY and SMNVEV (reference sequence). The CDR3 covers 18 residues. The germline V and J ends were trimmed by 3 bases and 0 bases, with 18 bases remaining between them. CDR3 DNA: TGTGCCAGCAGTTTTCCCATTCACAGGAATAGCTCTGGAAACACCATATATTTT. As protein: CASSFPIHRNSSGNTIYF.

The V gene is TRBV5-1, the J gene TRBJ1-6; weak D call: TRBD1 (5 bases). The CDR3 consists of 14 residues. Trimming stripped 2 bases from V and 9 bases from J, with 12 bases between. CDR1 and CDR2 from the germline V gene are SGHRS and YFSETQ. The CDR3 spells CASSFGQGGSPLHF. The CDR3 DNA reads as TGCGCCAGCAGCTTTGGTCAGGGCGGTTCACCCCTCCACTTT.

This chain connects TRBV5-4 to TRBJ1-1; a possible D gene is TRBD1 (5 bases). V was cut by 0 bases and J by 1 base, with 13 bases left in between. The CDR3 is 16 amino acids. Germline CDR1 reads SGHNT; CDR2 reads YYREEE (reference sequence). CDR3 region: CASSLGAGRENTEAFF. CDR3 coding DNA: TGTGCCAGCAGCTTGGGGGCAGGGAGGGAGAACACTGAAGCTTTCTTT.

The chain couples TRBV5-1 to TRBJ1-2, with D perhaps matching TRBD1 (5 bases). V dropped 2 bases and J dropped 5 bases, with 13 bases sitting between them. Germline-derived CDR1 and CDR2 are SGHRS and YFSETQ. The CDR3 runs to 14 residues. The CDR3 nucleotides are TGCGCCAGCAGCTTCTCGGCGGAGGGGTATGGCTACACCTTC. As protein: CASSFSAEGYGYTF.

The chain carries TRBV6-1 and TRBJ1-2, with 9 bases matching TRBD1. The length of the CDR3 is 14 residues. V lost 3 bases to trimming and J lost 3 bases; unmatched junction nucleotides: 2. The V gene's germline CDR1 is MNHNS and CDR2 SASEGT. The CDR3 region is CASSDDRGYYGYTF. CDR3 nucleotides: TGTGCCAGCAGTGATGACAGGGGGTACTATGGCTACACCTTC.

This sequence joins TRBV5-6 and TRBJ1-6, with D tentatively TRBD1 (5 bases). Germline V gives CDR1 SGHDT, CDR2 YYEEEE. There are 15 residues in the CDR3. The germline V and J ends were trimmed by 3 bases and 10 bases, with 17 bases remaining between them. This CDR3 reads CASSSSPRVDSPLHF. Here the CDR3 DNA reads TGTGCCAGCAGCTCTTCTCCCAGGGTTGACTCACCCCTCCACTTT.

This chain uses TRBV6-5 with TRBJ2-7, with TRBD2 matching 12 bases. The germline V gene encodes CDR1 MNHEY and CDR2 SVGAGI. V shed 5 bases, J shed 7 bases, and the junction held 6 bases outside the gene matches. The CDR3 length is 14 residues. This chain's CDR3 is CASSPSGRAWEQYF. In DNA, the CDR3 is TGTGCCAGCAGTCCTAGCGGGAGGGCCTGGGAGCAGTACTTC.

The CDR3 spells CASSEGGGNTGELFF. The CDR3 DNA sequence: TGTGCCAGCAGTGAGGGAGGGGGTAACACCGGGGAGCTGTTTTTT. The chain employs TRBV25-1 and TRBJ2-2, with D perhaps matching TRBD2 (7 bases). The CDR3 runs 15 residues. Trimming cost V 3 bases and J 2 bases, with 10 bases left between them. The germline V gene has CDR1 MGHDK and CDR2 SYGVNS.

This clone was observed a handful of times. V usage is TRBV3-1 (or the pseudogene TRBV3-2) and J usage is TRBJ1-3, with a tentative D call TRBD1 (5 bases). This CDR3 region has 15 residues. With 3 bases removed from V and 2 bases from J, the gap between germline ends came to 11 bases. The germline V gene encodes CDR1 LGHDT and CDR2 YNNKEL (reference sequence). The CDR3 nucleotides read TGTGCCAGCAGCCACGGGGGAGGTACTGGAAACACCATATATTTT. This encodes CASSHGGGTGNTIYF.

The gene calls are TRBV12-3 or TRBV12-4 and TRBJ1-1; 7 nucleotides line up with TRBD1. V shed 5 bases, J shed 3 bases, and the junction held 3 bases outside the gene matches. The CDR3 loop spans 13 amino acids. CDR3 region: CASSTGADTEAFF. The CDR3 DNA follows: TGTGCCAGCAGTACAGGGGCGGACACTGAAGCTTTCTTT.

CDR3 amino acids: CASSLGRGDTQYF. Here the CDR3 DNA reads TGTGCCAGCAGTTTAGGCAGGGGGGATACGCAGTATTTT. This chain joins TRBV6-5 and TRBJ2-3, with 7 bases fitting TRBD1. V lost 4 bases and J lost 6; bases outside the gene matches: 4. The CDR3 spans 13 residues. Germline loops: CDR1 MNHEY, CDR2 SVGAGI.

V and J are TRBV30 and TRBJ2-7; 9 positions agree with TRBD1. The germline V gene has CDR1 GTSNPN and CDR2 SVGIG (reference sequence). The CDR3 consists of 14 residues. After removal of 2 bases from V and 0 bases from J, the junction contained 2 bases not matched to a gene. The CDR3 DNA reads TGTGCCTGGAGTACAGGGGGCGGCTCCTACGAGCAGTACTTC. Translation: CAWSTGGGSYEQYF.

The CDR3 sequence: CAISETDTGEVANTGELFF. Written as DNA, the CDR3 is TGTGCCATCAGTGAGACAGACACAGGGGAGGTAGCGAACACCGGGGAGCTGTTTTTT. The rearrangement joins TRBV10-3 to TRBJ2-2, with a tentative D call TRBD1 (7 bases). CDR1 is ENHRY, CDR2 SYGVKD, per germline. This CDR3 contains 19 residues. V lost 2 bases to trimming and J lost 0 bases, with 19 bases between them.

For the CDR3, the DNA is TGTGCCAGCTCACGCCGAGAGATTAATGAGCAGTTCTTC. It yields the protein CASSRREINEQFF. The rearrangement joins TRBV18 to TRBJ2-1; D is ambiguous. Germline V gene sequence: CDR1 KGHSH, CDR2 LQKENI. This CDR3 spans 13 amino acids. The V end was cut by 4 bases, the J end by 7 bases, with 11 bases between.

V usage is TRBV12-3 or TRBV12-4 and J usage is TRBJ1-4; D unclear. The CDR3 covers 13 residues. V lost 6 bases to trimming and J lost 5 bases, with 10 bases between them. CDR3 protein: CASSRGNNEKLFF. The CDR3 DNA sequence: TGTGCCAGCAGCCGGGGAAACAATGAAAAACTGTTTTTT.

The chain employs TRBV2 and TRBJ2-2; D is perhaps TRBD2 (6 bases). This CDR3 region has 15 residues. Trimming took 6 bases from V and 7 from J, leaving 18 bases between them. Germline CDR1 and CDR2: SNHLY and FYNNEI. The CDR3 DNA follows: TGTGCCAGCAGCCTTCGGGATAGGAGGGTCGGGGAGCTGTTTTTT. Translated, it gives CASSLRDRRVGELFF.

This chain uses TRBV2 with TRBJ1-1; D call uncertain. V lost 6 bases to trimming and J lost 0 bases, with 8 bases between them. Germline loops: CDR1 SNHLY, CDR2 FYNNEI. The CDR3 loop spans 13 amino acids. The CDR3 here is CASRVTVNTEAFF. The CDR3 DNA reads as TGTGCCAGCAGAGTAACGGTGAACACTGAAGCTTTCTTT.

V usage is TRBV7-2 and J usage is TRBJ1-5, with D perhaps TRBD1 (5 bases). Trimming removed 1 base from V and 6 bases from J, with 16 bases in between. This CDR3 contains 16 residues. The germline gives CDR1 SGHTA, CDR2 FQGNSA. CDR3 coding DNA: TGTGCCAGCAGCTTAGACGGGGGTTCGGGGACTCAGCCCCAGCATTTT. It specifies CASSLDGGSGTQPQHF. Full variable domain (rest looked up from reference TRBV7-2 and TRBJ1-5): GAGVSQSPSNKVTEKGKDVELRCDPISGHTALYWYRQSLGQGLEFLIYFQGNSAPDKSGLPSDRFSAERTGGSVSTLTIQRTQQEDSAVYLCASSLDGGSGTQPQHFGDGTRLSIL.

This sequence joins TRBV2 and TRBJ2-2; 10 bases are shared with TRBD2. The CDR3 totals 15 residues. Looked up from germline, CDR1 is SNHLY and CDR2 is FYNNEI. V shed 8 bases, J shed 4 bases, and the junction held 7 bases outside the gene matches. DNA for the CDR3: TGTGCCAGCCGGCTAGCGGGAGTTAGCACCGGGGAGCTGTTTTTT. Protein sequence: CASRLAGVSTGELFF.